Each of the 20 T cell receptor beta chains below was sequenced from the same sample in a study of chemoradiotherapy in HPV16-positive cancers. Method: immunoSEQ multiplex PCR; TCRdb's copy keeps in-frame clones and lacks some. The table includes about 9,200 clones, around 80% detected once. This sample was obtained from a patient who underwent chemoradiotherapy. These receptors were taken from a human donor with HPV-associated anogenital cancer.

This clone was seen only once. The rearrangement uses TRBV11-2 and TRBJ2-3; the D gene is possibly TRBD1 (5 bases). The CDR3 is 14 amino acids. Germline CDR1 and CDR2: SGHAT and FQNNGV. V was clipped by 3 bases and J by 4 bases, with 11 bases between them. The CDR3 loop reads CASSFFQGADTQYF. CDR3 bases: TGTGCCAGCAGCTTTTTTCAGGGCGCAGATACGCAGTATTTT.

This clone showed up just a few times. Because it lacks the conserved phenylalanine or tryptophan at the end, this CDR3 is likely a read error. The limits of the CDR3 on the DNA are not certain, so only TCRdb's listed CDR3 is given. The V and J genes are TRBV10-2 and TRBJ1-4. The germline CDR1 and CDR2 sequences are WSHSY and SAAADI. With termini counted, the CDR3 has 8 amino acids. CDR3 protein: CASSEGST.

V is TRBV7-9 and J is TRBJ1-5; weak D call: TRBD1 (6 bases). CDR1 and CDR2 (germline): SEHNR, FQNEAQ (reference sequence). The CDR3 has 14 amino acids. The V end was cut by 5 bases, the J end by 4 bases, with 12 bases between. The CDR3 is CASSIGGSNQPQHF. CDR3 sequence (DNA): TGTGCCAGCAGCATAGGGGGATCTAATCAGCCCCAGCATTTT.

The V gene is TRBV30, the J gene TRBJ1-2; a possible D gene is TRBD1 (6 bases). V dropped 5 bases and J dropped 6 bases, with 19 bases sitting between them. The CDR3 runs to 14 residues. Germline V gene sequence: CDR1 GTSNPN, CDR2 SVGIG (reference sequence). In DNA form, the CDR3 reads TGTGCCTGGGCCCCGCCACAGGGTAGAGATGGCTACACCTTC. Its translation: CAWAPPQGRDGYTF.

The V call is TRBV4-2, the J call TRBJ2-3; D gene ambiguous. CDR1 is LGHNA, CDR2 YNFKEQ, per germline. The V end lost 2 bases, the J end lost 1 base, and 4 bases lay between the germline ends. The CDR3 consists of 13 residues. The CDR3 reads CASSQLGTDTQYF. CDR3 DNA: TGTGCCAGCAGCCAACTAGGCACAGATACGCAGTATTTT.

V gene TRBV9 combines with J gene TRBJ2-1; D uncertain. Looked up from germline, CDR1 is SGDLS and CDR2 is YYNGEE. V was trimmed by 0 bases and J by 7 bases, leaving 14 bases between them. The length of the CDR3 is 15 residues. In DNA, the CDR3 is TGTGCCAGCAGCGTAGACACAACCAGATCAAATGAGCAGTTCTTC. This translates into CASSVDTTRSNEQFF.

As for this clone: The junction does not match germline at one end; this may be a read error. The V and J genes are TRBV7-7 and TRBJ2-5; 7 positions agree with TRBD2. CDR3 size: 14 residues. Per the germline V gene, CDR1 is SSHAT and CDR2 is FNYEAQ (reference sequence). DNA for the CDR3: TGTGCTAGCAGCCCCGGGGGGTCGGGGGAGACCCAGTACTTC. It translates to CASSPGGSGETQYF.

In DNA, the CDR3 is TGCAGTGGCTCGCGGGGGGCTGAAGCTTTCTTT. Translating it yields CSGSRGAEAFF. The chain is built from TRBV20-1 and TRBJ1-1; perhaps TRBD1 as D (5 bases). V was shortened by 7 bases and J by 6 bases, with 12 bases between the two germline ends. CDR1 and CDR2 from the germline V gene are DFQATT and SNEGSKA (reference sequence). The CDR3 runs to 11 residues.

The chain is built from TRBV7-9 and TRBJ2-5; possible D gene TRBD1, 6 bases. V was pared by 5 bases and J by 1 base, with 14 bases between. Germline CDR1 SEHNR, CDR2 FQNEAQ (reference sequence). The CDR3 is 15 amino acids. CDR3: CASSIRGQSQETQYF. The CDR3 DNA is TGTGCCAGCAGCATCAGGGGCCAATCCCAAGAGACCCAGTACTTC.

The J gene is TRBJ1-2, the V gene TRBV29-1; D remains ambiguous. The CDR3 runs to 11 residues. Trimming stripped 7 bases from V and 1 base from J, with 7 bases between. CDR1 and CDR2 (germline): SQVTM, ANQGSEA. DNA of the CDR3: TGCAGCGCGCCGGGTAACTATGGCTACACCTTC. Protein: CSAPGNYGYTF.

The chain recombines TRBV11-3 with TRBJ2-7; a weak D match, TRBD2 (6 bases). This CDR3 region has 17 residues. Germline V gives CDR1 SGHNT, CDR2 YENEEA. V dropped 4 bases and J dropped 6 bases, with 25 bases sitting between them. The CDR3 protein is CASSSTYSGRGNGEQYF. The DNA of the CDR3 is TGTGCCAGCAGCTCGACCTACAGCGGGCGGGGAAACGGCGAGCAGTACTTC. Using reference TRBV11-3 and TRBJ2-7 for the parts outside the CDR3, the full variable domain is EAGVVQSPRYKIIEKKQPVAFWCNPISGHNTLYWYLQNLGQGPELLIRYENEEAVDDSQLPKDRFSAERLKGVDSTLKIQPAELGDSAVYLCASSSTYSGRGNGEQYFGPGTRLTVT.

The count of this clone is one. This chain connects TRBV4-3 to TRBJ2-1; 12 bases map to TRBD2. Germline CDR1 is LGHNA and CDR2 is YSLEER. The J segment lost 6 bases and the V segment lost 6 bases, leaving 6 bases of the junction unmatched. The CDR3 has 15 amino acids. CDR3 sequence (DNA): TGCGCCAGCAGGAGACTAGCGGGGGAGGCCAATGAGCAGTTCTTC. It is translated as CASRRLAGEANEQFF.

The chain is built from TRBV9 and TRBJ2-1; TRBD1 agrees at 9 bases. The J segment lost 8 bases and the V segment lost 4 bases, leaving 10 bases of the junction unmatched. The CDR3 spans 15 residues. CDR1 and CDR2 (germline): SGDLS, YYNGEE. The CDR3 spells CASSLRGDRVDEQFF. For the CDR3, the DNA is TGTGCCAGCAGCCTCCGGGGGGACAGGGTCGATGAGCAGTTCTTC.

The rearrangement joins TRBV18 to TRBJ1-4; D uncertain. The germline V gene encodes CDR1 KGHSH and CDR2 LQKENI. V shed 3 bases and J shed 8 bases, with 19 bases lying between them. This CDR3 spans 16 amino acids. This chain's CDR3 is CASSPGYGSAGEKLFF. The CDR3 DNA is TGTGCCAGCTCACCCGGATACGGCTCAGCGGGCGAAAAACTGTTTTTT. Complete variable domain (other parts from reference TRBV18 and TRBJ1-4): NAGVMQNPRHLVRRRGQEARLRCSPMKGHSHVYWYRQLPEEGLKFMVYLQKENIIDESGMPKERFSAEFPKEGPSILRIQQVVRGDSAAYFCASSPGYGSAGEKLFFGSGTQLSVL.

This chain uses TRBV30 with TRBJ1-4; the D is unclear. CDR3 length equals 15 residues. The V gene lost 1 base and the J gene lost 2 bases, with 11 bases spanning the gap. Germline V gene data show CDR1 as GTSNPN and CDR2 as SVGIG (reference sequence). The CDR3, as DNA: TGTGCCTGGAGTGAGGAGGGATGGACTAATGAAAAACTGTTTTTT. Its translation is CAWSEEGWTNEKLFF.

The chain combines TRBV4-2 with TRBJ2-2, with 11 bases aligning to TRBD2. The CDR3 has 18 amino acids. The J segment lost 7 bases and the V segment lost 4 bases, leaving 14 bases of the junction unmatched. From germline, CDR1 is LGHNA and CDR2 YNFKEQ. This CDR3 is CASSPDLLAGGPYGELFF. The CDR3 DNA sequence: TGTGCCAGCAGCCCAGATTTGCTAGCGGGGGGCCCGTACGGGGAGCTGTTTTTT.

This clone appeared a single time. The chain has TRBV5-6 and TRBJ1-1, with D uncertain. The V and J ends lost 4 bases and 4 bases respectively, with 8 bases between them. This CDR3 comprises 12 residues. Germline CDR1 is SGHDT and CDR2 is YYEEEE. The CDR3 here is CASSPYGTEAFF. Written as DNA, the CDR3 is TGTGCCAGCAGCCCCTACGGCACTGAAGCTTTCTTT.

The sample holds a few counts of this clone. The CDR3 DNA reads TGTGCCAGCAGCGTTGAATACAGTGGCGAGCAGTACTTC. This sequence encodes CASSVEYSGEQYF. The J gene is TRBJ2-7, the V gene TRBV9; no firm D call. Trimming took 2 bases from V and 6 from J, leaving 12 bases between them. Germline loops: CDR1 SGDLS, CDR2 YYNGEE. The CDR3 consists of 13 residues.

About this clone itself: One end of the junction varies from germline; a read error may be responsible. The chain couples TRBV7-7 to TRBJ2-5, with a tentative D call TRBD2 (5 bases). Germline V gene data show CDR1 as SSHAT and CDR2 as FNYEAQ (reference sequence). The CDR3 loop spans 15 amino acids. The CDR3 nucleotides read TGTGCTAGCAGCTTAGCGCTCTGGCAGCAAGAGACCCAGTACTTC. Its protein is CASSLALWQQETQYF.

This clone turned up a few times. Sequence at one end of the junction differs from germline and may be a read error. The V call is TRBV7-7, the J call TRBJ2-2, with TRBD2 identical over 8 bases. CDR3 length equals 17 residues. Germline V gene lookup returns CDR1 SSHAT and CDR2 FNYEAQ (reference sequence). CDR3 coding DNA: TGTGCTAGCAGCCAAGCGGGGTCCAGCGGGGGTGCCTGGGAGCTGTTTTTT. Protein sequence: CASSQAGSSGGAWELFF.